The T cell receptor beta chain described here comes from a study of cytomegalovirus exposure and HLA in healthy donors. General study results and limits: Most of the CMV-associated TCR beta chains (in a later analysis) appeared to be HLA-restricted.

Primers included in the PCR were 60 Vbeta and 13 Jbeta primers. The assay was immunoSEQ multiplex PCR, and TCRdb's table has in-frame clones only and misses some. Of about 150,000 clones listed, approximately 77% are singletons. In this sample, this clone turned up once. The antigen is unknown. CDR3 size: 15 residues. Trimming took 9 bases from V and 1 from J, leaving 16 bases between them. CDR1 is MNHEY, CDR2 SVGAGI, per germline. This receptor was taken from a woman between 35 and 50 years old in good health and CMV-seronegative. The source material was PBMCs. The chain recombines TRBV6-5 with TRBJ1-3; D may be TRBD1 (5 bases). CDR3 nucleotide sequence: TGTGCCAGTAACTCTAACAAGGGGTCTGGAAACACCATATATTTT. As protein: CASNSNKGSGNTIYF.